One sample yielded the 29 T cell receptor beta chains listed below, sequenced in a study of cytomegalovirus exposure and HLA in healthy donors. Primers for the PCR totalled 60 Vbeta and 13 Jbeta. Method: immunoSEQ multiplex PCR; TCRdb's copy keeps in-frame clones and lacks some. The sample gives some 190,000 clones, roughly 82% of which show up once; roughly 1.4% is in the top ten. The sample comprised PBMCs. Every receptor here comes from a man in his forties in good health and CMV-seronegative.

CDR3 amino acids: CASSVAVRGGETQYF. In DNA form, the CDR3 reads TGTGCCAGCAGCGTAGCTGTAAGGGGTGGAGAGACCCAGTACTTC. V and J are TRBV9 and TRBJ2-5; D is perhaps TRBD1 (5 bases). The CDR3 contains 15 residues. Trimming pared 0 bases from V and 4 bases from J, leaving 13 bases between. Germline CDR1 and CDR2: SGDLS and YYNGEE.

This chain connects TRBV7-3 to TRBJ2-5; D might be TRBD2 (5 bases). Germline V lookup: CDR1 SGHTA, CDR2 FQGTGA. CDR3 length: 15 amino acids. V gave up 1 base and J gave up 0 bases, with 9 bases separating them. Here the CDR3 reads CASSLIGGYQETQYF. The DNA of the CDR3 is TGTGCCAGCAGCTTAATTGGCGGGTACCAAGAGACCCAGTACTTC.

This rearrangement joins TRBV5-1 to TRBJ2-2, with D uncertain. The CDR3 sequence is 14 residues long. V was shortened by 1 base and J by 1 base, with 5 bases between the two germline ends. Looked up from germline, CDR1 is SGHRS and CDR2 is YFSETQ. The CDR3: CASSLYGNTGELFF. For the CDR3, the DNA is TGCGCCAGCAGCTTGTACGGGAACACCGGGGAGCTGTTTTTT.

The CDR3 nucleotides read TGCGCCAGCAGCCGGGACTGGATCTCTGGAAACACCATATATTTT. Translating gives CASSRDWISGNTIYF. This sequence joins TRBV5-1 and TRBJ1-3; possible D gene TRBD1, 5 bases. The V gene lost 4 bases and the J gene lost 0 bases, with 11 bases spanning the gap. The CDR3 contains 15 residues. The germline V gene has CDR1 SGHRS and CDR2 YFSETQ.

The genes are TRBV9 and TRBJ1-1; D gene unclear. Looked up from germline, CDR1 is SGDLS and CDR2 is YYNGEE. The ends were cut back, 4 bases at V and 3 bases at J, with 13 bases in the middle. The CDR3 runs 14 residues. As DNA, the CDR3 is TGTGCCAGCAGCCTTACGGGGAGCCACACTGAAGCTTTCTTT. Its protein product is CASSLTGSHTEAFF.

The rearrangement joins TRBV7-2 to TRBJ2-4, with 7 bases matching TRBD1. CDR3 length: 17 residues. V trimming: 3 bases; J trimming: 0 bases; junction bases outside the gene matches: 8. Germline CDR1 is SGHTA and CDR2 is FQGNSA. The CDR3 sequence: CASSFQTGPLAKNIQYF. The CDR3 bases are TGTGCCAGCAGCTTTCAGACAGGGCCACTAGCCAAAAACATTCAGTACTTC.

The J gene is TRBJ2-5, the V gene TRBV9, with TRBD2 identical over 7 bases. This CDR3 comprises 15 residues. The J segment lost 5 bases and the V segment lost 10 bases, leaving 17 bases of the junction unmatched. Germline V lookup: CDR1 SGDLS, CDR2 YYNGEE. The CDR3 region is CASAWGEGRGETQYF. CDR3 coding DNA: TGTGCCTCCGCCTGGGGGGAGGGCCGGGGTGAGACCCAGTACTTC.

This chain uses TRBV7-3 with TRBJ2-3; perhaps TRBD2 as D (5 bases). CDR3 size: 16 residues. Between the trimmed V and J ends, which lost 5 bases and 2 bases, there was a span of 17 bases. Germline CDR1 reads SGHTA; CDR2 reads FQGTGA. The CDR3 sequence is CASSQTGLTITDTQYF. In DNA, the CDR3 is TGTGCCAGCAGCCAAACCGGACTCACGATCACAGATACGCAGTATTTT.

CDR3 nucleotide sequence: TGTGCCAGCAGCCAAGGACTAGCGGCACCTTACAATGAGCAGTTCTTC. Translation: CASSQGLAAPYNEQFF. The rearrangement uses TRBV14 and TRBJ2-1, with 9 bases that match TRBD2. Trimming at V came to 1 base and at J to 4 bases, leaving 5 bases not matched to a gene. This CDR3 region has 16 residues. Germline-derived CDR1 and CDR2 are SGHDN and FVKESK.

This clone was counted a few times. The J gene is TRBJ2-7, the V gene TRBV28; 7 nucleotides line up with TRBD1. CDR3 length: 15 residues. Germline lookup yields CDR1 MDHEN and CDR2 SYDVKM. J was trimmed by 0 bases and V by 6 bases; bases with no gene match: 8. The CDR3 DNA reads TGTGCCAGCAGCCCCGGGACAGACTACTCCTACGAGCAGTACTTC. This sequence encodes CASSPGTDYSYEQYF.

DNA of the CDR3: TGTGCCTGGAGTGTCCGGGAGGCTCAGCCCCAGCATTTT. Protein: CAWSVREAQPQHF. V gene TRBV30 combines with J gene TRBJ1-5; D gene ambiguous. The CDR3 runs 13 residues. Trimming pared 0 bases from V and 6 bases from J, leaving 9 bases between. Germline V gene sequence: CDR1 GTSNPN, CDR2 SVGIG (reference sequence).

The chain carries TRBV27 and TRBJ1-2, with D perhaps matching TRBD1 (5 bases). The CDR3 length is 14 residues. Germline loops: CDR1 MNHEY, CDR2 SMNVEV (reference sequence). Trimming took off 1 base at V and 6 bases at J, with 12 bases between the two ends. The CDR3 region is CASSLLPRVNGYTF. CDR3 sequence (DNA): TGTGCCAGCAGTTTATTGCCCAGGGTAAATGGCTACACCTTC.

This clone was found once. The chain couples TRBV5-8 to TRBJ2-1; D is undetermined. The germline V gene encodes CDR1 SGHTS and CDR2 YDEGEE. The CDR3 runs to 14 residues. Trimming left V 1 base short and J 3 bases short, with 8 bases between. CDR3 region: CASSLFSVYNEQFF. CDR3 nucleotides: TGTGCCAGCAGCTTGTTTTCAGTCTACAATGAGCAGTTCTTC. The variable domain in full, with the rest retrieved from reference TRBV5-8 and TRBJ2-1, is EAGVTQSPTHLIKTRGQQATLRCSPISGHTSVYWYQQALGLGLQFLLWYDEGEERNRGNFPPRFSGRQFPNYSSELNVNALELEDSALYLCASSLFSVYNEQFFGPGTRLTVL.

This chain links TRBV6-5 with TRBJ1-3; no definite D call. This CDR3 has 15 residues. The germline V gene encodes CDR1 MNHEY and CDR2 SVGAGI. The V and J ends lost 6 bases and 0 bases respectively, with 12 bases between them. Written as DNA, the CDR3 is TGTGCCAGCAGGCCACAGCTACTCTCTGGAAACACCATATATTTT. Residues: CASRPQLLSGNTIYF.

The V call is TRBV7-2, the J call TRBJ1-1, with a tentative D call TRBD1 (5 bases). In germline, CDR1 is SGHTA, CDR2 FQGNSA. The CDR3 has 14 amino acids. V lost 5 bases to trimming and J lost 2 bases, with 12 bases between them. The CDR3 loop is CASSHGQLNTEAFF. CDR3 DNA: TGTGCCAGCAGCCACGGACAACTCAACACTGAAGCTTTCTTT.

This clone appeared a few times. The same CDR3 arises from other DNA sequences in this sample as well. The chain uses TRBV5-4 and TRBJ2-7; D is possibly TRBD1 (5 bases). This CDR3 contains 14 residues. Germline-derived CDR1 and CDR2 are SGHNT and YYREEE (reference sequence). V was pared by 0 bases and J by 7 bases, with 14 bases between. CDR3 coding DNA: TGTGCCAGCAGCTTGGGGCAGGGCACGGGTGAGCAGTACTTC. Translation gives CASSLGQGTGEQYF. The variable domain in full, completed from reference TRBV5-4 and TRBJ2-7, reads ETGVTQSPTHLIKTRGQQVTLRCSSQSGHNTVSWYQQALGQGPQFIFQYYREEENGRGNFPPRFSGLQFPNYSSELNVNALELDDSALYLCASSLGQGTGEQYFGPGTRLTVT.

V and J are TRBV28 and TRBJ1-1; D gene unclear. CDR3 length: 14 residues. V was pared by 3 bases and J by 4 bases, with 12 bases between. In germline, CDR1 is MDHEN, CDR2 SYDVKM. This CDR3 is CASSFVRVGTEAFF. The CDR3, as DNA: TGTGCCAGCAGTTTTGTCCGGGTCGGCACTGAAGCTTTCTTT.

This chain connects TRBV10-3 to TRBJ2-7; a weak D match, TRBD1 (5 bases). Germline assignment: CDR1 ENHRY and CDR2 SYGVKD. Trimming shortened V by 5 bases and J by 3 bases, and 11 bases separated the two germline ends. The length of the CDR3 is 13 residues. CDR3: CAISTTAGYEQYF. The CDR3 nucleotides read TGTGCCATCAGTACGACAGCAGGCTACGAGCAGTACTTC.

CDR3 nucleotides: TGTGCCAGCAGCGGGGGACTAGCGGGAGAGCAGTTCTTC. Protein sequence: CASSGGLAGEQFF. This chain connects TRBV9 to TRBJ2-1; 13 nucleotides line up with TRBD2. J gave up 10 bases and V 3 bases, and 1 base lay outside the gene matches. This CDR3 comprises 13 residues. Germline V gene data show CDR1 as SGDLS and CDR2 as YYNGEE.

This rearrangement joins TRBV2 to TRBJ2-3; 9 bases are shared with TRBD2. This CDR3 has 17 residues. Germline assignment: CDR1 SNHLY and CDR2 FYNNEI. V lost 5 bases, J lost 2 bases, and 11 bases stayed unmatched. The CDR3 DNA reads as TGTGCCAGCAGTCCACTCCCTACTAGCGGGCCCACAGATACGCAGTATTTT. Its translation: CASSPLPTSGPTDTQYF.

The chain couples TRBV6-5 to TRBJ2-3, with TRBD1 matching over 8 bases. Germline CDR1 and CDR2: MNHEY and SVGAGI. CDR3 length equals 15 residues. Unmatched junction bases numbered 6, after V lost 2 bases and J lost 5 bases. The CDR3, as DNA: TGTGCCAGCAGTTACCAGGGGGCGCGGGAAGATACGCAGTATTTT. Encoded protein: CASSYQGAREDTQYF.

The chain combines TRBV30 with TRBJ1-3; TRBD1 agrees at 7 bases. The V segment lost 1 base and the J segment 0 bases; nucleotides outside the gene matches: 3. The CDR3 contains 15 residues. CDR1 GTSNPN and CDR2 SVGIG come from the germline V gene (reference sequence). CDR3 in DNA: TGTGCCTGGAGTGCTGGACAGGCCTCTGGAAACACCATATATTTT. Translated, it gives CAWSAGQASGNTIYF. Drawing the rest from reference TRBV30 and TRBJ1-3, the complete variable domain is SQTIHQWPATLVQPVGSPLSLECTVEGTSNPNLYWYRQAAGRGLQLLFYSVGIGQISSEVPQNLSASRPQDRQFILSSKKLLLSDSGFYLCAWSAGQASGNTIYFGEGSWLTVV.

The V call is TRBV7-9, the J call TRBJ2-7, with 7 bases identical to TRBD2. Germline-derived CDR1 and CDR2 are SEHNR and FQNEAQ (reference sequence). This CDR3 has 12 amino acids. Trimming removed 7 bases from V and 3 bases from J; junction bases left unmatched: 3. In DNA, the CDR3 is TGTGCCAGCATGGCTAGCGGCTACGAGCAGTACTTC. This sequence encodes CASMASGYEQYF. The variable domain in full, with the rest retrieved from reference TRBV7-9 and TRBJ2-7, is DTGVSQNPRHKITKRGQNVTFRCDPISEHNRLYWYRQTLGQGPEFLTYFQNEAQLEKSRLLSDRFSAERPKGSFSTLEIQRTEQGDSAMYLCASMASGYEQYFGPGTRLTVT.

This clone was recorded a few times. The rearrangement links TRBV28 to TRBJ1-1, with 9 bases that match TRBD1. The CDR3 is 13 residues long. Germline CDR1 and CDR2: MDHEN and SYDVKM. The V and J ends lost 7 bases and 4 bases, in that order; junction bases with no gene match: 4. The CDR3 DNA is TGTGCCAGCAAAAGGGACAGGGTCACTGAAGCTTTCTTT. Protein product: CASKRDRVTEAFF.

CDR3 sequence reads: CASSLPGGEKLFF. The CDR3 coding sequence is TGCGCCAGCAGCTTGCCAGGGGGTGAAAAACTGTTTTTT. The chain combines TRBV5-1 with TRBJ1-4; TRBD1 aligns across 7 bases. This CDR3 is 13 amino acids long. Germline V gives CDR1 SGHRS, CDR2 YFSETQ. Trimming removed 1 base from V and 7 bases from J; junction bases left unmatched: 1.

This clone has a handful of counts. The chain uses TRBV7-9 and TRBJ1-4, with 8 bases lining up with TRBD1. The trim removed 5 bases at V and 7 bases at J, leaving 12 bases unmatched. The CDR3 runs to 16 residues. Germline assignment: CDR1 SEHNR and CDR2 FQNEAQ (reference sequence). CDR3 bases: TGTGCCAGCAGCCAAGGACAGGGAAGGACGAGTGAAAAACTGTTTTTT. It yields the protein CASSQGQGRTSEKLFF. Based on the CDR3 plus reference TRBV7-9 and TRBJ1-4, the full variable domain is DTGVSQNPRHKITKRGQNVTFRCDPISEHNRLYWYRQTLGQGPEFLTYFQNEAQLEKSRLLSDRFSAERPKGSFSTLEIQRTEQGDSAMYLCASSQGQGRTSEKLFFGSGTQLSVL.

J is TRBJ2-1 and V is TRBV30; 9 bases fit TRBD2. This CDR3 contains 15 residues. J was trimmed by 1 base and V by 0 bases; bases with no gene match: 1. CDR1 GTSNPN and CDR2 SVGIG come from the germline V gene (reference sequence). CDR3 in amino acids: CAWSVTSGSYNEQFF. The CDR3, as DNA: TGTGCCTGGAGTGTGACTAGCGGTTCCTACAATGAGCAGTTCTTC.

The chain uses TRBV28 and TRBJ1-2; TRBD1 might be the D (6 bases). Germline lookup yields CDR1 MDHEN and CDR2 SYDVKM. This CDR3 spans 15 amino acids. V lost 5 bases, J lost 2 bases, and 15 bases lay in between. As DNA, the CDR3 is TGTGCCAGCAGTCCCTACTCCGGGACAAACTATGGCTACACCTTC. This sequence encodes CASSPYSGTNYGYTF.

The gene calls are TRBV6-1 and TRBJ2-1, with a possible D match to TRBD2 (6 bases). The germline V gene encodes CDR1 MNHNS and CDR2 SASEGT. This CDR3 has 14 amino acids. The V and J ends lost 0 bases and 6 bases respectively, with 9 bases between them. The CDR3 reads CASSEAGGFNEQFF. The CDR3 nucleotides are TGTGCCAGCAGTGAAGCTGGGGGGTTCAATGAGCAGTTCTTC.